The table lists the clone carrying this TCR beta chain with a few counts. The entry originates in a study of blood T cells in healthy people across ages. A second about 7 to 12 cycle PCR used barcoded and J-beta primers. A template-switch adaptor containing 12 random nucleotides labeled each cDNA molecule. TCRdb recomputed calls from the 5' RACE reads with MiXCR, one row per CDR3 protein. The sample has about 800,000 distinct CDR3 sequences, 58% seen once; the top ten hold 20% to 25%. V was cut by 0 bases and J by 5 bases, with 8 bases left in between. From germline, CDR1 is DFQATT and CDR2 SNEGSKA (reference sequence). The length of the CDR3 is 12 residues.

The receptor's source is a man aged 25-45 years in good health. V is TRBV20-1 and J is TRBJ2-7; D is uncertain. The sequenced sample consisted of blood. The CDR3 DNA reads as TGCAGTGCTAGAGATCCCGAGGACGAGCAGTACTTC. Protein: CSARDPEDEQYF.